A single sample gave rise to the 19 T cell receptor beta chains below, sequenced in a study of T cell clones after liver transplantation. Libraries were prepared by immunoSEQ multiplex PCR; TCRdb keeps only in-frame clonotypes and omits some of them. The sample has around 35,000 clones; about 93% are singletons. The material was CD8+ T cells from blood, obtained 12 months after liver transplant. The receptors come from a human patient who received a liver transplant. Some T cells may trace back to the graft donor.

The rearrangement links TRBV27 to TRBJ1-5; D call uncertain. With 6 bases removed from V and 7 bases from J, the gap between germline ends came to 13 bases. Germline CDR1 reads MNHEY; CDR2 reads SMNVEV (reference sequence). This CDR3 region has 13 residues. Here the CDR3 reads CASRKGLTQPQHF. In nucleotides, the CDR3 is TGTGCCAGCAGGAAGGGCCTAACCCAGCCCCAGCATTTT.

The chain has TRBV7-8 and TRBJ1-2, with D possibly matching TRBD1 (5 bases). CDR3 length: 16 amino acids. V dropped 5 bases and J dropped 6 bases, with 22 bases sitting between them. Germline V gene data show CDR1 as SGHVS and CDR2 as FQNEAQ. CDR3 nucleotides: TGTGCCAGCAGCCCGCGCGCGGGGCAAAGCGTCCATGGCTACACCTTC. Encoded protein: CASSPRAGQSVHGYTF.

J is TRBJ2-7 and V is TRBV9; D is possibly TRBD1 (5 bases). The CDR3 totals 13 residues. V was pared by 0 bases and J by 1 base, with 5 bases between. Per the germline V gene, CDR1 is SGDLS and CDR2 is YYNGEE. Here the CDR3 DNA reads TGTGCCAGCAGCGTAGCAGGGTCCTACGAGCAGTACTTC. It yields the protein CASSVAGSYEQYF.

CDR3 sequence reads: CASSLGASYEQYF. In nucleotides, the CDR3 is TGTGCCAGCAGCTTAGGGGCCTCCTACGAGCAGTACTTC. The J gene is TRBJ2-7, the V gene TRBV11-2; D gene uncertain. V was trimmed by 1 base and J by 0 bases, leaving 4 bases between them. In germline, CDR1 is SGHAT, CDR2 FQNNGV. CDR3 length: 13 residues.

This clone was observed once. This chain uses TRBV29-1 with TRBJ2-1, with D tentatively TRBD2 (7 bases). Germline values: CDR1 SQVTM, CDR2 ANQGSEA. Trimming shortened V by 7 bases and J by 4 bases, and 17 bases separated the two germline ends. CDR3 length: 14 amino acids. The CDR3 DNA is TGCAGCGCCCAAAGCGGGACAAATTACAATGAGCAGTTCTTC. It codes for CSAQSGTNYNEQFF.

This chain links TRBV28 with TRBJ2-5; D possibly corresponds to TRBD1 (5 bases). This CDR3 comprises 15 residues. Germline CDR1 is MDHEN and CDR2 is SYDVKM. The V gene lost 5 bases and the J gene lost 2 bases, with 15 bases spanning the gap. The CDR3 region has the DNA TGTGCCAGCAGTAGATCCGGTGGGGCTCAAGAGACCCAGTACTTC. Protein product: CASSRSGGAQETQYF.

This chain joins TRBV6-5 and TRBJ1-1; D is undetermined. Trimming removed 2 bases from V and 3 bases from J, with 13 bases in between. The CDR3 is 15 amino acids. CDR1 MNHEY and CDR2 SVGAGI come from the germline V gene. DNA of the CDR3: TGTGCCAGCAGTTACGCCCTCGGGTCTGACACTGAAGCTTTCTTT. Translating gives CASSYALGSDTEAFF.

The J gene is TRBJ2-1, the V gene TRBV6-6; D remains unclear. Germline V gene data show CDR1 as MNHNY and CDR2 as SVGAGI (reference sequence). The CDR3 consists of 13 residues. V was clipped by 0 bases and J by 8 bases, with 8 bases between them. For the CDR3, the DNA is TGTGCCAGCAGTTACTCGAGCAATTATGAGCAGTTCTTC. Translation gives CASSYSSNYEQFF.

The genes are TRBV9 and TRBJ1-2, with D possibly being TRBD1 (6 bases). The CDR3 loop spans 13 amino acids. Trimming stripped 0 bases from V and 7 bases from J, with 10 bases between. Germline-derived CDR1 and CDR2 are SGDLS and YYNGEE. The CDR3 sequence: CASSVDREGGYTF. CDR3 nucleotide sequence: TGTGCCAGCAGCGTAGACAGGGAGGGTGGCTACACCTTC.

The CDR3 nucleotides are TGTGCCAGCAGCTTCGACAGGGGAAGGACTGAAGCTTTCTTT. Its translation: CASSFDRGRTEAFF. The chain links TRBV11-2 to TRBJ1-1, with 8 bases fitting TRBD1. The germline V gene has CDR1 SGHAT and CDR2 FQNNGV. V gave up 3 bases and J gave up 5 bases; unmatched junction bases: 5. The CDR3 spans 14 residues. Variable domain in full (rest from reference TRBV11-2 and TRBJ1-1): EAGVAQSPRYKIIEKRQSVAFWCNPISGHATLYWYQQILGQGPKLLIQFQNNGVVDDSQLPKDRFSAERLKGVDSTLKIQPAKLEDSAVYLCASSFDRGRTEAFFGQGTRLTVV.

Here the CDR3 DNA reads TGTGCCAGCAGCTTATCACCGGGAGGGAACACCGGGGAGCTGTTTTTT. Amino acid sequence: CASSLSPGGNTGELFF. J is TRBJ2-2 and V is TRBV7-7, with TRBD2 matching over 7 bases. Per germline, CDR1 SSHAT and CDR2 FNYEAQ (reference sequence). The CDR3 has 16 residues. V gave up 2 bases and J gave up 1 base; unmatched junction bases: 4.

This rearrangement joins TRBV7-9 to TRBJ1-5, with D unresolved. CDR3 length: 14 residues. CDR1 and CDR2 (germline): SEHNR, FQNEAQ (reference sequence). Trimming removed 8 bases from V and 6 bases from J, with 17 bases in between. The CDR3 is CASSSPGAGQPQHF. CDR3 nucleotide sequence: TGTGCCAGCTCAAGCCCCGGTGCTGGTCAGCCCCAGCATTTT.

The rearrangement links TRBV10-1 to TRBJ1-2; D gene unclear. Germline assignment: CDR1 WNHNN and CDR2 SYGVQD (reference sequence). This CDR3 spans 23 amino acids. The V end was cut by 5 bases, the J end by 4 bases, with 41 bases between. CDR3 in amino acids: CASSLCIRSRKTYGSRKTYGYTF. CDR3 bases: TGCGCCAGCAGTCTCTGTATAAGATCGCGAAAGACCTATGGATCGCGAAAGACCTATGGCTACACCTTC.

This rearrangement joins TRBV10-1 to TRBJ1-1; D is unresolved. This CDR3 has 13 residues. V was pared by 8 bases and J by 5 bases, with 15 bases between. Germline CDR1 and CDR2: WNHNN and SYGVQD (reference sequence). The CDR3 nucleotides read TGCGCCAGCCAGGTGAACTTTGGGACTGAAGCTTTCTTT. As protein: CASQVNFGTEAFF.

The CDR3 sequence: CASSYGTGGSYEQYF. CDR3 in DNA: TGCGCCAGCAGTTACGGGACGGGTGGTTCCTACGAGCAGTACTTC. This chain links TRBV5-1 with TRBJ2-7, with D possibly being TRBD1 or TRBD2 (5 bases each). Germline assignment: CDR1 SGHRS and CDR2 YFSETQ. Between the trimmed V and J ends, which lost 5 bases and 1 base, there was a span of 16 bases. This CDR3 region has 15 residues.

The chain has TRBV13 and TRBJ2-7, with D maybe TRBD1 (5 bases). CDR3 size: 14 residues. V was trimmed by 6 bases and J by 2 bases, leaving 14 bases between them. Germline-derived CDR1 and CDR2 are PRHDT and FYEKMQ (reference sequence). CDR3 residues: CASRAGLNPYEQYF. In nucleotides, the CDR3 is TGTGCCAGCAGGGCAGGGCTAAACCCCTACGAGCAGTACTTC.

This chain links TRBV6-5 with TRBJ2-7, with 12 bases identical to TRBD2. CDR1 and CDR2 from the germline V gene are MNHEY and SVGAGI. V was clipped by 6 bases and J by 4 bases; unmatched bases: 4. This CDR3 is 14 amino acids long. CDR3 sequence: CASSKGLAGYEQYF. CDR3 sequence (DNA): TGTGCCAGCAGCAAGGGACTAGCGGGTTACGAGCAGTACTTC.

This clone appeared once. The chain couples TRBV5-6 to TRBJ1-4; no firm D call. Germline loops: CDR1 SGHDT, CDR2 YYEEEE. The CDR3 spans 13 residues. V was cut by 4 bases and J by 5 bases, with 9 bases left in between. This CDR3 is CASSRQENEKLFF. CDR3 bases: TGTGCCAGCAGCAGGCAGGAGAATGAAAAACTGTTTTTT.

The V call is TRBV28, the J call TRBJ1-2; 9 bases are shared with TRBD1. This CDR3 region has 13 residues. V trimming: 4 bases; J trimming: 8 bases; junction bases outside the gene matches: 5. The germline V gene has CDR1 MDHEN and CDR2 SYDVKM. The chain's CDR3 is CASSSGQGPGYTF. DNA of the CDR3: TGTGCCAGCAGTTCGGGACAGGGTCCGGGCTACACCTTC.